This TCR beta chain was identified during a study of T cell responses to AZD1222 COVID-19 vaccine. About this clone: Its antigen is unknown.

The CDR3 length is 14 residues. CDR1 is SGHRS and CDR2 is YFSETQ in the germline V gene. Trimming left V 4 bases short and J 2 bases short, with 12 bases between. Study-level findings and limits: Donors, mostly white British, included more females; clonal diversity was possibly underestimated.

The protocol was immunoSEQ multiplex PCR, while the TCRdb copy is restricted to in-frame clones and leaves out a portion. The repertoire includes 100,000 to 150,000 clones, approximately 86% of them detected once, and under 20% sits in the top ten. This specimen consisted of peripheral blood, obtained 28 days after the second AZD1222 dose. This receptor was taken from an adult who received the AZD1222 COVID-19 vaccine. The rearrangement joins TRBV5-1 to TRBJ1-2; a possible D gene is TRBD1 (5 bases). CDR3 nucleotides: TGCGCCAGCAGCGCCGCCGGGACGAACTATGGCTACACCTTC. Protein product: CASSAAGTNYGYTF. The complete variable domain, with remaining parts taken from reference TRBV5-1 and TRBJ1-2, reads KAGVTQTPRYLIKTRGQQVTLSCSPISGHRSVSWYQQTPGQGLQFLFEYFSETQRNKGNFPGRFSGRQFSNSRSEMNVSTLELGDSALYLCASSAAGTNYGYTFGSGTRLTVV.